A single sample is the source of the 21 T cell receptor beta chains below, sequenced in a study of T cell responses to AZD1222 COVID-19 vaccine. Clones were sequenced by immunoSEQ multiplex PCR, and TCRdb holds only the in-frame ones, with some missing. The repertoire holds 180,000 or so clones, about 89% seen once, with about 1.7% in the top ten. The starting material was peripheral blood, obtained 28 days after the second AZD1222 dose. These TCRs come from an adult who received the AZD1222 COVID-19 vaccine.

V usage is TRBV3-1 (or the pseudogene TRBV3-2) and J usage is TRBJ2-2, with 7 bases identical to TRBD1. Germline V gives CDR1 LGHDT, CDR2 YNNKEL (reference sequence). The CDR3 covers 17 residues. The J segment lost 1 base and the V segment lost 2 bases, leaving 7 bases of the junction unmatched. The CDR3 DNA reads TGTGCCAGCAGCCAACTCGGTTCAGGGGGGAACACCGGGGAGCTGTTTTTT. This translates into CASSQLGSGGNTGELFF.

This chain joins TRBV27 and TRBJ2-2, with D perhaps given as TRBD1 or TRBD2 (5 bases each). Germline V gives CDR1 MNHEY, CDR2 SMNVEV (reference sequence). The CDR3 extends over 16 amino acids. V dropped 0 bases and J dropped 7 bases, with 15 bases sitting between them. In DNA, the CDR3 is TGTGCCAGCAGTTTATCGTCTGGGGGTATCAGCGGGGAGCTGTTTTTT. It codes for CASSLSSGGISGELFF.

This chain links TRBV25-1 with TRBJ1-3; D unclear. The CDR3 has 15 residues. The germline CDR1 and CDR2 sequences are MGHDK and SYGVNS. V was pared by 4 bases and J by 1 base, with 11 bases between. CDR3 sequence: CASSVRWGSGNTIYF. The CDR3 nucleotides read TGTGCCAGCAGTGTGAGATGGGGATCTGGAAACACCATATATTTT. The complete variable domain, with remaining parts taken from reference TRBV25-1 and TRBJ1-3, reads EADIYQTPRYLVIGTGKKITLECSQTMGHDKMYWYQQDPGMELHLIHYSYGVNSTEKGDLSSESTVSRIRTEHFPLTLESARPSHTSQYLCASSVRWGSGNTIYFGEGSWLTVV.

The chain has TRBV11-1 and TRBJ2-1; 8 nucleotides line up with TRBD2. This CDR3 is built from 14 residues. CDR1 and CDR2 from the germline V gene are SGHAT and FQDESV (reference sequence). V trimming: 3 bases; J trimming: 10 bases; junction bases outside the gene matches: 8. The CDR3 DNA reads as TGTGCCAGCAGCTTCTTGCGGGAGGCACCGGAGCAGTTCTTC. It translates to CASSFLREAPEQFF.

The chain combines TRBV6-2 or TRBV6-3 with TRBJ2-7, with D tentatively TRBD1 (6 bases). V was clipped by 6 bases and J by 4 bases, with 10 bases between them. CDR3 length equals 12 residues. CDR1 is MNHEY, CDR2 SVGEGT, per germline. CDR3 loop: CASSRTAYEQYF. The CDR3 DNA is TGTGCCAGCAGCAGGACAGCTTACGAGCAGTACTTC.

This clone was observed once. This sequence joins TRBV5-1 and TRBJ1-2; D remains ambiguous. The V gene lost 3 bases and the J gene lost 7 bases, with 10 bases spanning the gap. The CDR3 contains 12 residues. Germline CDR1 SGHRS, CDR2 YFSETQ. CDR3 DNA sequence: TGCGCCAGCAGCTCGGTTGCCCGTGGCTACACCTTC. Translating gives CASSSVARGYTF.

The genes are TRBV9 and TRBJ2-1, with D unclear. Germline V gene sequence: CDR1 SGDLS, CDR2 YYNGEE. This CDR3 is built from 15 residues. Trimming removed 0 bases at V and 0 bases at J, with 7 bases between. This CDR3 is CASSVAPSSYNEQFF. DNA of the CDR3: TGTGCCAGCAGCGTAGCTCCGAGCTCCTACAATGAGCAGTTCTTC.

J is TRBJ2-6 and V is TRBV4-1; 13 bases map to TRBD2. The CDR3 loop spans 20 amino acids. The J segment lost 3 bases and the V segment lost 1 base, leaving 9 bases of the junction unmatched. In germline, CDR1 is MGHRA, CDR2 YSYEKL. The CDR3 sequence: CASSQAGGLAGVFGANVLTF. For the CDR3, the DNA is TGCGCCAGCAGCCAAGCGGGTGGACTAGCGGGAGTTTTTGGGGCCAACGTCCTGACTTTC.

This clone was seen a few times. The J gene is TRBJ2-7, the V gene TRBV6-1; tentative D call: TRBD2 (5 bases). CDR1 and CDR2 from the germline V gene are MNHNS and SASEGT. Trimming took 1 base from V and 1 from J, leaving 11 bases between them. The CDR3 spans 15 residues. The CDR3, as DNA: TGTGCCAGCAGTGAAGAGCGGCGGGTTTCCTACGAGCAGTACTTC. It yields the protein CASSEERRVSYEQYF.

This chain connects TRBV20-1 to TRBJ1-5; the match to TRBD1 covers 8 bases. The CDR3 runs 15 residues. Losses at the gene ends were 5 bases for V and 7 bases for J; bases not matched to a gene: 13. CDR1 DFQATT and CDR2 SNEGSKA come from the germline V gene (reference sequence). The CDR3 DNA reads TGCAGTGCTGGTGGACAGGGAGGTGTCGGCCAGCCCCAGCATTTT. Residues: CSAGGQGGVGQPQHF.

The V gene is TRBV7-2, the J gene TRBJ2-2, with D possibly matching TRBD1 (5 bases). Trimming cost V 8 bases and J 0 bases, with 13 bases left between them. CDR3 length equals 15 residues. The germline V gene encodes CDR1 SGHTA and CDR2 FQGNSA. The CDR3 region is CASPGHSANTGELFF. DNA for the CDR3: TGTGCCAGCCCTGGACACAGCGCGAACACCGGGGAGCTGTTTTTT.

The chain employs TRBV7-9 and TRBJ1-1, with 9 positions matching TRBD1. V lost 7 bases and J lost 5; bases outside the gene matches: 11. Germline assignment: CDR1 SEHNR and CDR2 FQNEAQ (reference sequence). This CDR3 has 15 amino acids. The CDR3: CASISLQGAGTEAFF. The CDR3 region has the DNA TGTGCCAGCATCTCCCTACAGGGGGCGGGAACTGAAGCTTTCTTT.

This clone was observed a single time. This sequence joins TRBV4-1 and TRBJ1-1; possible D gene TRBD1, 5 bases. The CDR3 covers 13 residues. The germline V and J ends were trimmed by 6 bases and 6 bases, with 14 bases remaining between them. Germline CDR1 reads MGHRA; CDR2 reads YSYEKL. The CDR3 sequence is CASRPDRGAEAFF. The DNA for the CDR3 is TGCGCCAGCAGACCCGACCGGGGCGCTGAAGCTTTCTTT.

The rearrangement uses TRBV11-2 and TRBJ1-3, with D possibly matching TRBD1 (5 bases). Germline V gene data show CDR1 as SGHAT and CDR2 as FQNNGV. The CDR3 runs to 15 residues. Trimming took off 0 bases at V and 3 bases at J, with 9 bases between the two ends. The CDR3 sequence: CASSLDPRVGNTIYF. The CDR3 DNA follows: TGTGCCAGCAGCTTAGATCCCAGGGTTGGAAACACCATATATTTT.

CDR3: CASSLVQGDYEQYF. The CDR3, as DNA: TGTGCCAGCAGCTTAGTACAGGGCGACTACGAGCAGTACTTC. V gene TRBV7-2 combines with J gene TRBJ2-7, with D possibly being TRBD1 (6 bases). The V end lost 1 base, the J end lost 3 bases, and 10 bases lay between the germline ends. There are 14 residues in the CDR3. Germline values: CDR1 SGHTA, CDR2 FQGNSA.

This chain connects TRBV4-3 to TRBJ2-3; D is tentatively TRBD1 or TRBD2 (6 bases each). V was pared by 3 bases and J by 2 bases, with 15 bases between. The CDR3 extends over 16 amino acids. Germline assignment: CDR1 LGHNA and CDR2 YSLEER. The CDR3 spells CASSHARGPLTDTQYF. The CDR3 nucleotides are TGCGCCAGCAGCCATGCCCGGGGGCCCCTCACAGATACGCAGTATTTT.

The chain joins TRBV27 to TRBJ1-5; D unresolved. The V end lost 4 bases, the J end lost 2 bases, and 9 bases lay between the germline ends. Germline CDR1 is MNHEY and CDR2 is SMNVEV (reference sequence). The CDR3 covers 14 residues. CDR3 loop: CASSWRGGNQPQHF. CDR3 in DNA: TGTGCCAGCAGTTGGAGAGGTGGCAATCAGCCCCAGCATTTT.

The chain couples TRBV14 to TRBJ2-7, with TRBD2 matching 9 bases. The germline gives CDR1 SGHDN, CDR2 FVKESK. There are 15 residues in the CDR3. The ends lost 6 bases at V and 2 bases at J; junction bases unmatched: 8. This chain's CDR3 is CASSQTSGLTYEQYF. In nucleotides, the CDR3 is TGTGCCAGCAGTCAGACTAGCGGACTCACCTACGAGCAGTACTTC.

The chain employs TRBV7-2 and TRBJ1-2; D is perhaps TRBD1 (5 bases). V was shortened by 1 base and J by 4 bases, with 7 bases between the two germline ends. This CDR3 has 13 residues. Germline CDR1 SGHTA, CDR2 FQGNSA. The CDR3 reads CASSLGGVYGYTF. CDR3 nucleotides: TGTGCCAGCAGCTTAGGGGGGGTCTATGGCTACACCTTC.

The genes are TRBV6-5 and TRBJ1-2, with 7 bases identical to TRBD1. This CDR3 spans 13 amino acids. J gave up 5 bases and V 6 bases, and 6 bases lay outside the gene matches. Germline values: CDR1 MNHEY, CDR2 SVGAGI. The CDR3 region is CASSPDRRYGYTF. The DNA of the CDR3 is TGTGCCAGCAGCCCGGACAGGAGATATGGCTACACCTTC.

The chain recombines TRBV18 with TRBJ1-1, with TRBD1 identical over 8 bases. From germline, CDR1 is KGHSH and CDR2 LQKENI. This CDR3 is built from 14 residues. V lost 4 bases and J lost 6; bases outside the gene matches: 7. The CDR3 is CASSRTGGRAEAFF. In nucleotides, the CDR3 is TGTGCCAGCTCACGAACAGGGGGTCGAGCTGAAGCTTTCTTT.